The clone carrying this T cell receptor (beta chain) was detected a few times. The target antigen is unknown. The data stem from a study of shared clonotypes between healthy human individuals. Study-level information: Donors consisted of a couple of women and a few men between 18 and 49.

Study-wide points: Compared with memory subsets, naive subsets generally had larger estimated richness. What rarefaction showed was incomplete sorted-subset sequencing despite large depth.

With V trimmed by 5 bases and J by 7 bases, 16 bases remained unmatched. The germline CDR1 and CDR2 sequences are MGHDK and SYGVNS. The CDR3 is 17 residues long. TCRdb's table, derived via immunoSEQ multiplex PCR, lists solely in-frame clones and lacks some. Found here are 550,000 to 800,000 clones, approximately 74% of them singletons; the top ten hold roughly 1.7%. Sequencing was done on a sample of memory CD4+ T cells sorted from blood. Noted subset: CD45RA-negative fraction. V usage is TRBV25-1 and J usage is TRBJ2-1; 8 bases align to TRBD2. This TCR derives from a woman aged 30 to 39 in good health. The CDR3 region has the DNA TGTGCCAGCAGTCCCCGCCCGGAAGCGGGAGTAACAAATGAGCAGTTCTTC. Residues: CASSPRPEAGVTNEQFF.